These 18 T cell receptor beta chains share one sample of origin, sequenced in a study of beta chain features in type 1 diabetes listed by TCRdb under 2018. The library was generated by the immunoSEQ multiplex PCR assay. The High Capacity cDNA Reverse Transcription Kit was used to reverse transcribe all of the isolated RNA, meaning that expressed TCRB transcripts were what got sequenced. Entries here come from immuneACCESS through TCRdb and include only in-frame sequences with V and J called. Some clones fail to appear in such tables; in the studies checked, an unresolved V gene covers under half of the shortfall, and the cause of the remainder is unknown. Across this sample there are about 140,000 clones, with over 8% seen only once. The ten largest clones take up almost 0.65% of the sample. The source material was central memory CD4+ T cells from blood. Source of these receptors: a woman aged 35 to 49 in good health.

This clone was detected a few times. CDR3 residues: CASRREPGLGLDTQYF. The DNA of the CDR3 is TGTGCCAGCAGGAGAGAGCCGGGACTAGGTTTAGATACGCAGTATTTT. This sequence joins TRBV2 and TRBJ2-3, with TRBD2 matching 8 bases. The CDR3 covers 16 residues. The germline V gene has CDR1 SNHLY and CDR2 FYNNEI. V lost 6 bases to trimming and J lost 5 bases; unmatched junction nucleotides: 13. Supplemented by reference TRBV2 and TRBJ2-3, the full variable domain reads EPEVTQTPSHQVTQMGQEVILRCVPISNHLYFYWYRQILGQKVEFLVSFYNNEISEKSEIFDDQFSVERPDGSNFTLKIRSTKLEDSAMYFCASRREPGLGLDTQYFGPGTRLTVL.

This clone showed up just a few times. The CDR3 region has the DNA TGTGCCAGCAGCCAAGAGGGCAGCCACTCTGGAAACACCATATATTTT. Translated, it gives CASSQEGSHSGNTIYF. This chain connects TRBV4-2 to TRBJ1-3; D unresolved. Trimming stripped 0 bases from V and 0 bases from J, with 9 bases between. The CDR3 length is 16 residues. From germline, CDR1 is LGHNA and CDR2 YNFKEQ.

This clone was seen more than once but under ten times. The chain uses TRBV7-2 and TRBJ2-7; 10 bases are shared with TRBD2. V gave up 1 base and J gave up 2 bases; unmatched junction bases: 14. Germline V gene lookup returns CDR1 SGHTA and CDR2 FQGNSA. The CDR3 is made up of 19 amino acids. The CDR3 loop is CASSLVWASGGGYPYEQYF. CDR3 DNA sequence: TGTGCCAGCAGCTTAGTATGGGCTAGCGGGGGCGGATACCCCTACGAGCAGTACTTC. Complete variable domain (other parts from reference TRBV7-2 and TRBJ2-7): GAGVSQSPSNKVTEKGKDVELRCDPISGHTALYWYRQSLGQGLEFLIYFQGNSAPDKSGLPSDRFSAERTGGSVSTLTIQRTQQEDSAVYLCASSLVWASGGGYPYEQYFGPGTRLTVT.

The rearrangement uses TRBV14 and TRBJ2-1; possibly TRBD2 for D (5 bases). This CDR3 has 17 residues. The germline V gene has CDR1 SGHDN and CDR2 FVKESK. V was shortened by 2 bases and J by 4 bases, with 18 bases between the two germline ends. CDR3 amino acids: CASSQRRAGGFYNEQFF. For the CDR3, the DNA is TGTGCCAGCAGCCAAAGGAGAGCCGGAGGTTTTTACAATGAGCAGTTCTTC.

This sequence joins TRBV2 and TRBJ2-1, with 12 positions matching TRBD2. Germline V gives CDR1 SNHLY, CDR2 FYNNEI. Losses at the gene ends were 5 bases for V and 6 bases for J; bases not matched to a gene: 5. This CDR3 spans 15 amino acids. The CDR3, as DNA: TGTGCCAGCAGTCGAACTAGCGGGGGGACCAATGAGCAGTTCTTC. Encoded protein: CASSRTSGGTNEQFF.

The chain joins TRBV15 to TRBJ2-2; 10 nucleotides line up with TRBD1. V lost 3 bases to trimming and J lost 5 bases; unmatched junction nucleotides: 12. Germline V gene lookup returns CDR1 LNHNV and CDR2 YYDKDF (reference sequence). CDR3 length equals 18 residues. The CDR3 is CATSSPLRDRGGTGELFF. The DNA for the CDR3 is TGTGCCACCAGCAGCCCCCTCCGGGACAGGGGAGGTACCGGGGAGCTGTTTTTT.

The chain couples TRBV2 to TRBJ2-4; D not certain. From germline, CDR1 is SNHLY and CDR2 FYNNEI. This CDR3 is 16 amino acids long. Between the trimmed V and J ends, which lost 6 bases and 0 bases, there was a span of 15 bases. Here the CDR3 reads CASSFPRSLAKNIQYF. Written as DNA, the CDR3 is TGTGCCAGCAGCTTCCCCCGCAGTTTAGCCAAAAACATTCAGTACTTC.

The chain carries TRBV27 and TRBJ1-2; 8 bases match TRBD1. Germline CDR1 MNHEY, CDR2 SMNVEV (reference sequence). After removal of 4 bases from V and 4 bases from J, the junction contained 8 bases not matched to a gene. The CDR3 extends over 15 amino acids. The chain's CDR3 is CASSSGQGWGYGYTF. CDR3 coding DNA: TGTGCCAGCAGTTCTGGACAGGGATGGGGCTATGGCTACACCTTC.

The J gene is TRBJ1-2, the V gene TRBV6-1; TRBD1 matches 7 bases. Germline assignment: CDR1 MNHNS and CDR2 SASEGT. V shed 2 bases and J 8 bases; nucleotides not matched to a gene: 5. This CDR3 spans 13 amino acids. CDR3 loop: CASSEYRGSGYTF. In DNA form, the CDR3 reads TGTGCCAGCAGTGAATACAGGGGTTCGGGCTACACCTTC.

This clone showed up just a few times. As DNA, the CDR3 is TGTGCCAGCAGCTTAGAGAGGTTTAGCAATCAGCCCCAGCATTTT. Protein: CASSLERFSNQPQHF. This rearrangement joins TRBV7-8 to TRBJ1-5; D gene unclear. V was pared by 1 base and J by 0 bases, with 7 bases between. The CDR3 has 15 residues. CDR1 and CDR2 (germline): SGHVS, FQNEAQ. Combining the CDR3 with reference TRBV7-8 and TRBJ1-5 gives the whole variable domain GAGVSQSPRYKVAKRGQDVALRCDPISGHVSLFWYQQALGQGPEFLTYFQNEAQLDKSGLPSDRFFAERPEGSVSTLKIQRTQQEDSAVYLCASSLERFSNQPQHFGDGTRLSIL.

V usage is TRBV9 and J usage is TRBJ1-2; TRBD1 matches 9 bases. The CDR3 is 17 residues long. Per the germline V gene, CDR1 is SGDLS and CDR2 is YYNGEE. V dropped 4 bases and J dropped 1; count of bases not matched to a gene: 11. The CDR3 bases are TGTGCCAGCAGCCGCCTCCCGGGACAGGGAGGTAACTATGGCTACACCTTC. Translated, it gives CASSRLPGQGGNYGYTF.

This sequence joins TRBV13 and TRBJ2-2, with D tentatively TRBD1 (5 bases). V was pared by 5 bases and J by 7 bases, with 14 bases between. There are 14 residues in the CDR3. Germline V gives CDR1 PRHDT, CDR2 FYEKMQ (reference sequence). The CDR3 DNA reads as TGTGCCAGCAGCCGGACATCGGCAGACGGGGAGCTGTTTTTT. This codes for CASSRTSADGELFF. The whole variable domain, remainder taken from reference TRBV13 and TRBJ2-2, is AAGVIQSPRHLIKEKRETATLKCYPIPRHDTVYWYQQGPGQDPQFLISFYEKMQSDKGSIPDRFSAQQFSDYHSELNMSSLELGDSALYFCASSRTSADGELFFGEGSRLTVL.

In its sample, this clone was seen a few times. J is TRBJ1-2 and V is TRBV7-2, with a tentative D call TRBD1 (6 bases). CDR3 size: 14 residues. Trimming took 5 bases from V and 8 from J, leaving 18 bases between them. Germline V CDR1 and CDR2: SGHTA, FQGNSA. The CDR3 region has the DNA TGTGCCAGCAGCCCAGGGGCGGGGGCGTGGGGCTACACCTTC. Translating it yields CASSPGAGAWGYTF.

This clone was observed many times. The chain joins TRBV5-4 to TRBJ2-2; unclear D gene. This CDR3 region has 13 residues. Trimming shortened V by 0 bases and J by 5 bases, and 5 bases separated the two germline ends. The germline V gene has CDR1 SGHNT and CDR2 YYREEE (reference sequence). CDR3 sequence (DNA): TGTGCCAGCAGCTTGGAGAGGACCGGGGAGCTGTTTTTT. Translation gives CASSLERTGELFF.

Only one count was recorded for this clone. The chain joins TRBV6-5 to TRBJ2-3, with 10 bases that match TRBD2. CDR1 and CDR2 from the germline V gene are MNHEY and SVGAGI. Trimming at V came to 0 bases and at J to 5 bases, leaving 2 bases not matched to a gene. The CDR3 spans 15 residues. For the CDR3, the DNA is TGTGCCAGCAGTTACTCTAGCGGGGGGAGAGATACGCAGTATTTT. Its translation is CASSYSSGGRDTQYF.

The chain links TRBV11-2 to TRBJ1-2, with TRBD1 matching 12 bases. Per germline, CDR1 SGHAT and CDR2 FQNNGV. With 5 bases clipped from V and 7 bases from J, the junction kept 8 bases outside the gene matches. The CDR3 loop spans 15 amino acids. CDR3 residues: CASSVGQGAVFGYTF. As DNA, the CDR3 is TGTGCCAGCAGCGTGGGACAGGGGGCGGTTTTTGGCTACACCTTC.

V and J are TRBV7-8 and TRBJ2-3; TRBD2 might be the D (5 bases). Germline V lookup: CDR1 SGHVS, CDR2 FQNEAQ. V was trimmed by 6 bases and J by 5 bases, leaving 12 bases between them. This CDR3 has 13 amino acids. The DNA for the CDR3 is TGTGCCAGCAGTTTGGCCGGGGAAGATACGCAGTATTTT. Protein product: CASSLAGEDTQYF.

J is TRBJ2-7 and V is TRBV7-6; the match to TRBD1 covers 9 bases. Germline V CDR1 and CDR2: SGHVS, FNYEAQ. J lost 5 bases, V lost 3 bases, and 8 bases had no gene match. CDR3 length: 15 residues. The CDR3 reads CASSLVGTGQHEQYF. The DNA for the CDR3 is TGTGCCAGCAGCTTGGTGGGGACAGGGCAACACGAGCAGTACTTC.